The clone carrying this TCR beta chain was seen only a few times. Antigen specificity is unknown. A read error may explain this, as a much larger clone is one base away. This record comes from a study of tumor and adjacent non-tumor tissue in lung cancer. Study-wide background: Stage I to III disease affected 9 to 10 men and several women aged roughly 31 to 85.

V was shortened by 6 bases and J by 6 bases, with 14 bases between the two germline ends. This CDR3 spans 13 amino acids. CDR1 and CDR2 from the germline V gene are SGHDT and YYEEEE. The template was RNA from unsorted bulk tissue. Broader study findings: TCR diversity was significantly greater in tumor than normal lung tissue. Normal lung showed higher cumulative top 100 clone frequency than tumor. Higher tumor TCR diversity was associated with shorter survival.

TCRbeta libraries were built with three rounds of nested PCR, modified from ARM-PCR. TCRdb processed the multiplex PCR reads anew with MiXCR; each CDR3 protein has one entry. The sample includes about 110,000 distinct CDR3 sequences, around 82% of them seen just once. Sequenced material: lung tumor tissue. This receptor was identified in a man in his sixties or seventies with non-small cell lung cancer. The chain employs TRBV5-6 and TRBJ2-3; tentative D call: TRBD1 (6 bases). The CDR3 sequence is CASNPDSLDTQYF. The CDR3, as DNA: TGTGCCAGCAACCCGGACAGTCTTGATACGCAGTATTTT.